This TCR beta chain derives from a study of blood T cells in healthy people across ages. Healthy individuals of Caucasian origin from Russia, aged about 6 to 90, served as donors. CDR1 is SGHNT, CDR2 YENEEA, per germline. V was clipped by 4 bases and J by 0 bases; unmatched bases: 4. The CDR3 has 16 amino acids. Study observations and caveats: Roughly linear age-related decline in beta diversity appeared, significant by age about 37.

About this clonotype: What it recognizes is unknown.

A second about 7 to 12 cycle PCR used barcoded and J-beta primers. A template-switch adaptor with 12 random nucleotides tagged each cDNA molecule. TCRdb reprocessed the 5' RACE reads via MiXCR and lists one record per CDR3 protein. The top ten hold 15% to 20% of the sample, which has hundreds of thousands of distinct CDR3 sequences, 29% seen once. Sequences were obtained from blood. This TCR was sampled from a woman at least 80 years old in good health. The gene calls are TRBV11-3 and TRBJ1-1, with 11 bases fitting TRBD1. The CDR3 region is CASSYGQGAVNTEAFF. CDR3 bases: TGTGCCAGCAGCTACGGACAGGGGGCGGTGAACACTGAAGCTTTCTTT.